This T cell receptor beta chain came from a study of T cell changes during pregnancy in multiple sclerosis. TCRdb keeps only in-frame clones here, not all; method: immunoSEQ multiplex PCR. The repertoire holds roughly 69,000 clones, with around 90% as singletons. Sequenced here: CD4+ T cells from peripheral blood mononuclear cells, sampled in the third trimester of pregnancy. The source of this sequence is a female donor in good health, enrolled as a control in a pregnancy study.

CDR3 sequence reads: CASSSADSYEQYF. CDR3 sequence (DNA): TGTGCCAGCAGTTCAGCCGACAGTTACGAGCAGTACTTC. The V gene is TRBV28, the J gene TRBJ2-7, with a possible D match to TRBD1 (5 bases). The length of the CDR3 is 13 residues. Germline-derived CDR1 and CDR2 are MDHEN and SYDVKM. V shed 4 bases and J shed 4 bases, with 11 bases lying between them.